Following are 30 T cell receptor beta chains from one sample sequenced in a study of blood T cell repertoires in COVID-19. Sequenced by immunoSEQ multiplex PCR; TCRdb stores in-frame clones only, minus some. The data show around 65,000 clones, almost 80% seen once. What was sequenced was peripheral blood. These TCRs come from a man in his sixties with acute or convalescent COVID-19.

V is TRBV12-5 and J is TRBJ2-1; D possibly corresponds to TRBD1 (5 bases). The germline V gene encodes CDR1 LGHNT and CDR2 FRNRAP. The ends were cut back, 3 bases at V and 3 bases at J, with 6 bases in the middle. The CDR3 extends over 13 amino acids. CDR3 sequence reads: CASGLQVYNEQFF. CDR3 bases: TGTGCTAGTGGTTTACAGGTCTACAATGAGCAGTTCTTC.

This rearrangement joins TRBV5-1 to TRBJ2-3; 7 bases are shared with TRBD1. V shed 2 bases and J 4 bases; nucleotides not matched to a gene: 7. CDR1 and CDR2 from the germline V gene are SGHRS and YFSETQ. The CDR3 contains 15 residues. CDR3 DNA sequence: TGCGCCAGCAGCTTAGCACAGGGGAGTTCAGATACGCAGTATTTT. Translation gives CASSLAQGSSDTQYF.

V and J are TRBV7-2 and TRBJ2-5; D unresolved. This CDR3 spans 13 amino acids. Trimming pared 1 base from V and 3 bases from J, leaving 6 bases between. Germline CDR1 reads SGHTA; CDR2 reads FQGNSA. The CDR3 loop is CASSLVVEETQYF. The CDR3 DNA sequence: TGTGCCAGCAGCTTAGTGGTAGAAGAGACCCAGTACTTC.

A few counts support this clone. CDR3 bases: TGTGCCAGCAGTCATCCGACAGGAAAAGTAACCTCTGGAAACACCATATATTTT. This gives the protein CASSHPTGKVTSGNTIYF. The J gene is TRBJ1-3, the V gene TRBV6-2 or TRBV6-3; D may be TRBD1 (6 bases). CDR1 is MNHEY, CDR2 SVGEGT, per germline. The CDR3 totals 18 residues. Trimming shortened V by 5 bases and J by 0 bases, and 20 bases separated the two germline ends.

The gene calls are TRBV7-2 and TRBJ2-7; possible D gene TRBD1, 5 bases. The CDR3 is 13 residues long. The germline V and J ends were trimmed by 3 bases and 2 bases, with 8 bases remaining between them. Germline V gene lookup returns CDR1 SGHTA and CDR2 FQGNSA. In DNA form, the CDR3 reads TGTGCCAGCAGCTTTGACAGCACCTACGAGCAGTACTTC. This gives the protein CASSFDSTYEQYF. The entire variable domain, with the rest obtained from reference TRBV7-2 and TRBJ2-7, is as follows: GAGVSQSPSNKVTEKGKDVELRCDPISGHTALYWYRQSLGQGLEFLIYFQGNSAPDKSGLPSDRFSAERTGGSVSTLTIQRTQQEDSAVYLCASSFDSTYEQYFGPGTRLTVT.

The chain uses TRBV29-1 and TRBJ2-2; D is perhaps TRBD1 (6 bases). There are 15 residues in the CDR3. Deletions cut 1 base from V and 4 bases from J, with 13 bases between. The germline V gene has CDR1 SQVTM and CDR2 ANQGSEA. The CDR3 sequence is CSVEVGGRGTGELFF. As DNA, the CDR3 is TGCAGCGTTGAAGTTGGGGGCCGGGGCACCGGGGAGCTGTTTTTT.

V usage is TRBV30 and J usage is TRBJ1-2; tentatively, D is TRBD1 (6 bases). In germline, CDR1 is GTSNPN, CDR2 SVGIG (reference sequence). The CDR3 has 15 amino acids. Deletions cut 0 bases from V and 4 bases from J, with 15 bases between. As DNA, the CDR3 is TGTGCCTGGAGTGTAACTTGGGGGCTGGGCTATGGCTACACCTTC. Translation gives CAWSVTWGLGYGYTF.

The chain carries TRBV10-1 and TRBJ2-2, with D maybe TRBD1 (6 bases). V lost 0 bases to trimming and J lost 7 bases, with 9 bases between them. The CDR3 totals 14 residues. Germline V gives CDR1 WNHNN, CDR2 SYGVQD (reference sequence). The CDR3 region is CASSESGAGGELFF. In DNA form, the CDR3 reads TGCGCCAGCAGTGAGTCGGGGGCCGGCGGGGAGCTGTTTTTT.

The CDR3 DNA reads as TGTGCCAGCAGCTTAGGCACAGGGAACGGCTACACCTTC. This sequence encodes CASSLGTGNGYTF. This sequence joins TRBV7-9 and TRBJ1-2; maybe TRBD1 (6 bases). CDR1 is SEHNR, CDR2 FQNEAQ, per germline (reference sequence). V lost 1 base and J lost 8, with 11 bases in between. This CDR3 spans 13 amino acids.

This clone came up once. V gene TRBV19 combines with J gene TRBJ2-1; 7 bases map to TRBD1. CDR3 length: 17 residues. V lost 0 bases to trimming and J lost 0 bases; unmatched junction nucleotides: 5. Germline CDR1 LNHDA, CDR2 SQIVND (reference sequence). The CDR3 reads CASSIDLTGSSYNEQFF. The CDR3 region has the DNA TGTGCCAGTAGTATAGATCTGACAGGGAGCTCCTACAATGAGCAGTTCTTC. Using reference TRBV19 and TRBJ2-1 for the parts outside the CDR3, the full variable domain is DGGITQSPKYLFRKEGQNVTLSCEQNLNHDAMYWYRQDPGQGLRLIYYSQIVNDFQKGDIAEGYSVSREKKESFPLTVTSAQKNPTAFYLCASSIDLTGSSYNEQFFGPGTRLTVL.

The chain uses TRBV19 and TRBJ2-3, with D perhaps matching TRBD1 (5 bases). V lost 7 bases to trimming and J lost 6 bases, with 23 bases between them. The CDR3 consists of 16 residues. Germline CDR1 is LNHDA and CDR2 is SQIVND (reference sequence). DNA of the CDR3: TGTGCCAGTACCTCTATGGGGCCAGGCAGTTCGGATACGCAGTATTTT. Translating gives CASTSMGPGSSDTQYF.

The rearrangement links TRBV5-1 to TRBJ2-1; possible D gene TRBD1, 6 bases. V lost 4 bases to trimming and J lost 0 bases, with 29 bases between them. The germline V gene encodes CDR1 SGHRS and CDR2 YFSETQ. The CDR3 runs to 21 residues. CDR3 region: CASSRHSTGSSPLLSYNEQFF. In DNA, the CDR3 is TGCGCCAGCAGCCGACATTCCACAGGGTCAAGTCCTCTCCTCTCCTACAATGAGCAGTTCTTC.

The chain employs TRBV3-1 (or the pseudogene TRBV3-2) and TRBJ1-2; D ambiguous. Germline V lookup: CDR1 LGHDT, CDR2 YNNKEL (reference sequence). The CDR3 is 11 amino acids. Between the trimmed V and J ends, which lost 4 bases and 4 bases, there was a span of 4 bases. The CDR3 sequence: CASSLGYGYTF. CDR3 bases: TGTGCCAGCAGCCTCGGCTATGGCTACACCTTC.

This chain connects TRBV11-1 to TRBJ1-4; 7 bases line up with TRBD1. Germline assignment: CDR1 SGHAT and CDR2 FQDESV (reference sequence). Trimming took 5 bases from V and 3 from J; bases not matched to a gene: 6. This CDR3 has 15 residues. CDR3 bases: TGTGCCAGCAGCCCTCGACAGGGCTCTAATGAAAAACTGTTTTTT. This gives the protein CASSPRQGSNEKLFF.

The V call is TRBV6-1, the J call TRBJ1-6; 7 bases map to TRBD1. The CDR3 is 16 amino acids. The ends lost 1 base at V and 9 bases at J; junction bases unmatched: 9. Germline V gene lookup returns CDR1 MNHNS and CDR2 SASEGT. CDR3 nucleotides: TGTGCCAGCAGTGAAGAACCGACAGGGTTAGGTTCACCCCTCCACTTT. It codes for CASSEEPTGLGSPLHF.

The CDR3 DNA reads TGTGCCAGCAGCCGAGGACAGGAAAATGGCTACACCTTC. It is translated as CASSRGQENGYTF. The V gene is TRBV7-8, the J gene TRBJ1-2, with TRBD1 identical over 7 bases. Germline CDR1 and CDR2: SGHVS and FQNEAQ. Trimming cost V 5 bases and J 6 bases; bases outside gene matches: 6. The CDR3 is 13 residues long.

J is TRBJ1-3 and V is TRBV7-2; 7 nucleotides agree with TRBD1. Germline V lookup: CDR1 SGHTA, CDR2 FQGNSA. CDR3 length: 14 residues. Trimming at V came to 6 bases and at J to 4 bases, leaving 6 bases not matched to a gene. The CDR3 sequence is CASSTRGSGNTIYF. In nucleotides, the CDR3 is TGTGCCAGCAGTACCAGGGGGAGCGGAAACACCATATATTTT.

The chain is built from TRBV19 and TRBJ2-3; 8 bases fit TRBD2. V shed 5 bases and J 0 bases; nucleotides not matched to a gene: 7. Looked up from germline, CDR1 is LNHDA and CDR2 is SQIVND (reference sequence). The length of the CDR3 is 16 residues. The CDR3 sequence is CASSPHSGSSTDTQYF. DNA of the CDR3: TGTGCCAGTAGTCCCCACAGCGGGAGTAGCACAGATACGCAGTATTTT.

This clone was seen a single time. The chain uses TRBV2 and TRBJ2-5, with D hard to call. This CDR3 has 12 amino acids. Germline V gene sequence: CDR1 SNHLY, CDR2 FYNNEI. The V and J ends lost 2 bases and 2 bases respectively, with 3 bases between them. The CDR3, as DNA: TGTGCCAGCAGTGAACAACAAGAGACCCAGTACTTC. It specifies CASSEQQETQYF. Complete variable domain (other parts from reference TRBV2 and TRBJ2-5): EPEVTQTPSHQVTQMGQEVILRCVPISNHLYFYWYRQILGQKVEFLVSFYNNEISEKSEIFDDQFSVERPDGSNFTLKIRSTKLEDSAMYFCASSEQQETQYFGPGTRLLVL.

V and J are TRBV2 and TRBJ1-5; possible D gene TRBD1, 5 bases. The V end lost 4 bases, the J end lost 6 bases, and 10 bases lay between the germline ends. The CDR3 extends over 13 amino acids. CDR1 and CDR2 (germline): SNHLY, FYNNEI. This CDR3 is CASSADIFQPQHF. CDR3 bases: TGTGCCAGCAGTGCGGACATTTTTCAGCCCCAGCATTTT. Based on the CDR3 plus reference TRBV2 and TRBJ1-5, the full variable domain is EPEVTQTPSHQVTQMGQEVILRCVPISNHLYFYWYRQILGQKVEFLVSFYNNEISEKSEIFDDQFSVERPDGSNFTLKIRSTKLEDSAMYFCASSADIFQPQHFGDGTRLSIL.

This chain links TRBV3-1 (or the pseudogene TRBV3-2) with TRBJ2-3; 7 bases line up with TRBD1. The trim removed 0 bases at V and 0 bases at J, leaving 6 bases unmatched. Germline V gene sequence: CDR1 LGHDT, CDR2 YNNKEL (reference sequence). The CDR3 length is 17 residues. CDR3 residues: CASSQDPETGSTDTQYF. CDR3 sequence (DNA): TGTGCCAGCAGCCAAGATCCCGAGACAGGGAGCACAGATACGCAGTATTTT.

The V gene is TRBV7-9, the J gene TRBJ1-1; 8 positions match TRBD1. After removal of 3 bases from V and 3 bases from J, the junction contained 3 bases not matched to a gene. This CDR3 region has 14 residues. Germline V gives CDR1 SEHNR, CDR2 FQNEAQ (reference sequence). CDR3 protein: CASSFSGGHTEAFF. CDR3 DNA: TGTGCCAGCAGCTTTTCAGGGGGCCACACTGAAGCTTTCTTT.

This clone was seen once. CDR3 in amino acids: CASSQMARGAGQPQHF. The DNA of the CDR3 is TGTGCCAGCAGCCAGATGGCTCGGGGGGCCGGGCAGCCCCAGCATTTT. The chain combines TRBV7-2 with TRBJ1-5; D possibly corresponds to TRBD1 (6 bases). The CDR3 totals 16 residues. V lost 5 bases and J lost 7, with 21 bases in between. Germline V gene sequence: CDR1 SGHTA, CDR2 FQGNSA.

The genes are TRBV24-1 and TRBJ1-4; a weak D match, TRBD1 (6 bases). The CDR3 loop spans 13 amino acids. Trimming cost V 4 bases and J 8 bases, with 10 bases left between them. The germline V gene encodes CDR1 KGHDR and CDR2 SFDVKD. The CDR3 spells CATSDYREEKLFF. The CDR3 nucleotides read TGTGCCACCAGTGACTACAGGGAGGAAAAACTGTTTTTT.

The rearrangement joins TRBV21-1 to TRBJ1-6; the DNA was not used to check the table's D call, TRBD1. TRBV21-1 is designated a pseudogene. This CDR3 has 16 amino acids. As DNA, the CDR3 is TGTGCCAGCAGCTTACCCGCCGGGACAGGGATTTCACCCCTCCACTTT. Translated: CASSLPAGTGISPLHF.

The chain uses TRBV13 and TRBJ2-5; possibly TRBD1 for D (6 bases). Per germline, CDR1 PRHDT and CDR2 FYEKMQ (reference sequence). The CDR3 covers 16 residues. Between the trimmed V and J ends, which lost 3 bases and 1 base, there was a span of 15 bases. This CDR3 reads CASSFQGRPIQETQYF. As DNA, the CDR3 is TGTGCCAGCAGCTTTCAGGGGCGGCCTATCCAAGAGACCCAGTACTTC.

The rearrangement links TRBV27 to TRBJ1-6; D is unresolved. In germline, CDR1 is MNHEY, CDR2 SMNVEV (reference sequence). Deletions cut 2 bases from V and 8 bases from J, with 19 bases between. This CDR3 has 17 residues. The CDR3 here is CASSLSRRLSEDSPLHF. CDR3 bases: TGTGCCAGCAGTTTAAGTCGACGCCTCTCAGAGGATTCACCCCTCCACTTT.

This chain connects TRBV9 to TRBJ1-1; the D gene is possibly TRBD1 (5 bases). The CDR3 spans 14 residues. V was cut by 4 bases and J by 5 bases, with 15 bases left in between. The germline gives CDR1 SGDLS, CDR2 YYNGEE. The CDR3 loop reads CASSHDQGRTEAFF. In DNA form, the CDR3 reads TGTGCCAGCAGCCATGATCAGGGAAGGACTGAAGCTTTCTTT.

The CDR3 here is CASSVGLAGAPGTQYF. CDR3 DNA: TGTGCCAGTAGTGTGGGACTAGCGGGGGCTCCGGGGACCCAGTACTTC. The rearrangement uses TRBV19 and TRBJ2-5; 14 bases are shared with TRBD2. This CDR3 has 16 amino acids. With 5 bases clipped from V and 7 bases from J, the junction kept 9 bases outside the gene matches. Germline V CDR1 and CDR2: LNHDA, SQIVND (reference sequence).

This clone was detected once. The chain is built from TRBV3-1 (or the pseudogene TRBV3-2) and TRBJ2-1; D might be TRBD1 (5 bases). The CDR3 contains 12 residues. CDR1 and CDR2 (germline): LGHDT, YNNKEL (reference sequence). V lost 6 bases and J lost 5, with 8 bases in between. The DNA for the CDR3 is TGTGCCAGCAGTCCACAGGACAATGAGCAGTTCTTC. As protein: CASSPQDNEQFF.